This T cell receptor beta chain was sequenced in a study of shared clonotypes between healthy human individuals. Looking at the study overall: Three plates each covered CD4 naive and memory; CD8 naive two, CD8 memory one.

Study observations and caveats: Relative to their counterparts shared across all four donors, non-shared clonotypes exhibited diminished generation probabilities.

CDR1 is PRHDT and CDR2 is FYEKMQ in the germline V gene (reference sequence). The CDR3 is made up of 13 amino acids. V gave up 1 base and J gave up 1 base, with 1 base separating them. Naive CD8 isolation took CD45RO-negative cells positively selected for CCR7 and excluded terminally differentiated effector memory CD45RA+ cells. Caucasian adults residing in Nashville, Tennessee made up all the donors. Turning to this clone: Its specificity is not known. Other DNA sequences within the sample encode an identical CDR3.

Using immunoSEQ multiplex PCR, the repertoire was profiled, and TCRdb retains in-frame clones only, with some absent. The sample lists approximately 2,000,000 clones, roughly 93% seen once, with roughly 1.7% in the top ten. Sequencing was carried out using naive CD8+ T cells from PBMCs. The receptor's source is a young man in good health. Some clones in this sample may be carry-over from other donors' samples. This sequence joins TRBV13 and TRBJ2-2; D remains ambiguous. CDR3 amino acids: CASSLENTGELFF. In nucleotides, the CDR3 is TGTGCCAGCAGCTTAGAGAACACCGGGGAGCTGTTTTTT.